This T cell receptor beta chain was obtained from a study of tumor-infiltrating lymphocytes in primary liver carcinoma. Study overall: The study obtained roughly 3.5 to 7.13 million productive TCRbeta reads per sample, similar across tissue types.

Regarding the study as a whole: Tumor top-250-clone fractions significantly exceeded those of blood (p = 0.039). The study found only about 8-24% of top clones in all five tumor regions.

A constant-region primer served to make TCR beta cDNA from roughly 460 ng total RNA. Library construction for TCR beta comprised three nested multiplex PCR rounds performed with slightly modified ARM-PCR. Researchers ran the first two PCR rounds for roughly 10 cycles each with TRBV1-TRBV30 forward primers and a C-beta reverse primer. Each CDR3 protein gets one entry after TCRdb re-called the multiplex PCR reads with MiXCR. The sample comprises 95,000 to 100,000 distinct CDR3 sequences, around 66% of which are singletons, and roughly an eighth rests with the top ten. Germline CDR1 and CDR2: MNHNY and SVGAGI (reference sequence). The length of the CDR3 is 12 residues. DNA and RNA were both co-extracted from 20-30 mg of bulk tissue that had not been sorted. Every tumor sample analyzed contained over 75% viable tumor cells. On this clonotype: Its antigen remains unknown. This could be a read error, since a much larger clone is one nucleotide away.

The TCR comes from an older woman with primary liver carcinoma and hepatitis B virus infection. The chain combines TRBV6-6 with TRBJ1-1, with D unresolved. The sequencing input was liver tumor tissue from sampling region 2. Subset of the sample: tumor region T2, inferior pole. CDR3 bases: TGTGCCAGCAGTTACGGGGATACTGAAGTTTTCTTT. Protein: CASSYGDTEVFF.